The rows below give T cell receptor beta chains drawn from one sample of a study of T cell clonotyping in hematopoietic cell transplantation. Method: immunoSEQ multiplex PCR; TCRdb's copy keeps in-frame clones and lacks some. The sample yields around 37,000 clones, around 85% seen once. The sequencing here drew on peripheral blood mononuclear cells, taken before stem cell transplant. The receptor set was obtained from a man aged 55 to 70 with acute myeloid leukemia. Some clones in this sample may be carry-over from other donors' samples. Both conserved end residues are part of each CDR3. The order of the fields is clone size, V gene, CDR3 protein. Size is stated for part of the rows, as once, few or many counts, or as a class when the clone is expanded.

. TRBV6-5 CASSYSKGGTGELFF
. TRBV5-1 CASSLQGAYTDTQYF
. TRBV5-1 CASSLAGYTEAFF
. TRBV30 CAWTGQYNSPLHF
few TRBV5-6 CASSLVTNTEAFF
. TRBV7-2 CASSLQGQRHSGNTIYF
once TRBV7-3 CASSLTSGLTEAFF
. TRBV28 CASSLGTVSNQPQHF
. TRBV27 CASSGAVSNQPQHF
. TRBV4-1 CASSQGQGPLQETQYF
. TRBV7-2 CASSLVGTSGYTGELFF
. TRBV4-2 CASSQEQGGYGYTF
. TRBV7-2 CASSLAGTSGGYGYEQYF
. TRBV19 CASSRTGTGGHEQYF
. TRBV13 CASSLVSGLGADEQYF
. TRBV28 CASRNGRGDYQPQHF
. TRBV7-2 CASSAQGAAYNSPLHF
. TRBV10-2 CATQASSGNTIYF
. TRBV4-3 CASSQAWINTGELFF
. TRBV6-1 CASTPQDRDNSPLHF
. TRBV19 CASSPPGQIYEQYF
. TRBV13 CASSLASGSSYEQYF
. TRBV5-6 CASSSYTGITGELFF
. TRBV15 CATSSSRDTLEEQYF
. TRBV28 CASSLSEGLGSSDQPQHF
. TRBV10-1 CASSPGGYTF
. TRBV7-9 CASSYSGQGSNTGELFF
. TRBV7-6 CASSLMGFYEQYF
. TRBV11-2 CASSSARTANYGYTF
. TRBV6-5 CASRPPGLQETQYF
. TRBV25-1 CASSEYGGRGTYEQYF
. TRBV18 CASSPFSNQPQHF
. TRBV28 CASSKGGQMNTEAFF
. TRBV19 CASSIQGAKDTQYF
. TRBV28 CASSPRPYGYTF
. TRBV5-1 CASSLKASGLTGELFF
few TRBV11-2 CASSYRGGGNSPLHF